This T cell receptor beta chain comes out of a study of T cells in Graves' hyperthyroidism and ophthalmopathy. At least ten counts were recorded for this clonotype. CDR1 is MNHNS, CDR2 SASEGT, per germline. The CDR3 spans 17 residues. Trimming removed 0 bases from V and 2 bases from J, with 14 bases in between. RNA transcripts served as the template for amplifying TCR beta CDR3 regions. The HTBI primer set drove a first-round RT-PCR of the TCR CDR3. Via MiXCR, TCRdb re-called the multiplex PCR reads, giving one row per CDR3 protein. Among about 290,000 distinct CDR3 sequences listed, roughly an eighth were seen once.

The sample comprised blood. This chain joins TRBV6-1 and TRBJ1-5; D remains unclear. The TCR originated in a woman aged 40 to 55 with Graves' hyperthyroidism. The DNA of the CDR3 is TGTGCCAGCAGTGAAGCCGATGGAGGGTGGGGCAATCAGCCCCAGCATTTT. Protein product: CASSEADGGWGNQPQHF.